These 12 T cell receptor beta chains were sequenced from one sample in a study of OX40 agonist ivuxolimab in advanced cancers. Libraries were prepared by immunoSEQ multiplex PCR; TCRdb keeps only in-frame clonotypes and omits some of them. The sample lists over 55,000 clones, approximately 86% occurring once. Sequencing used CD4+ or CD8+ T cells sorted from blood, obtained in a trial of the OX40 agonist ivuxolimab. The receptors stem from an adult with an advanced solid tumor such as melanoma, head and neck, liver or kidney cancer.

The rearrangement uses TRBV6-1 and TRBJ1-5; D is undetermined. CDR3 size: 16 residues. Trimming cost V 2 bases and J 0 bases, with 11 bases left between them. Germline lookup yields CDR1 MNHNS and CDR2 SASEGT. CDR3 region: CASSEWQPNSNQPQHF. Written as DNA, the CDR3 is TGTGCCAGCAGTGAATGGCAGCCTAATAGCAATCAGCCCCAGCATTTT.

This sequence joins TRBV15 and TRBJ2-5; a possible D gene is TRBD2 (7 bases). In germline, CDR1 is LNHNV, CDR2 YYDKDF (reference sequence). The CDR3 extends over 16 amino acids. With 0 bases removed from V and 1 base from J, the gap between germline ends came to 12 bases. The chain's CDR3 is CATSRDRGGTQETQYF. CDR3 in DNA: TGTGCCACCAGCAGAGATAGGGGGGGGACCCAAGAGACCCAGTACTTC.

The rearrangement links TRBV6-1 to TRBJ2-7; TRBD1 matches at 11 bases. The CDR3 runs to 17 residues. Germline CDR1 is MNHNS and CDR2 is SASEGT. Trimming cost V 2 bases and J 2 bases; bases outside gene matches: 8. The CDR3 bases are TGTGCCAGCAGTGAACTTCCGGGACAGGGGGTGCCCTACGAGCAGTACTTC. Translated: CASSELPGQGVPYEQYF.

The genes are TRBV5-6 and TRBJ2-7, with 7 bases that match TRBD1. J was trimmed by 2 bases and V by 2 bases; bases with no gene match: 1. The CDR3 contains 13 residues. CDR1 SGHDT and CDR2 YYEEEE come from the germline V gene. The CDR3 DNA sequence: TGTGCCAGCAGCTTTGACAGGGCCTACGAGCAGTACTTC. This encodes CASSFDRAYEQYF.

This chain links TRBV5-5 with TRBJ2-1, with TRBD2 matching over 9 bases. The CDR3 runs 15 residues. The germline gives CDR1 SGHKS, CDR2 YYEKEE (reference sequence). V lost 3 bases to trimming and J lost 6 bases; unmatched junction nucleotides: 7. The CDR3 DNA reads as TGTGCCAGCAGCTCGGGACTAGCCGGAGTCAATGAGCAGTTCTTC. Amino acids: CASSSGLAGVNEQFF.

The chain recombines TRBV5-1 with TRBJ2-7, with D maybe TRBD2 (5 bases). Germline CDR1 and CDR2: SGHRS and YFSETQ. The CDR3 runs 13 residues. V lost 6 bases and J 3 bases, leaving 13 bases between the germline ends. CDR3 region: CASTRGENYEQYF. In DNA form, the CDR3 reads TGCGCCAGCACCCGTGGGGAGAACTACGAGCAGTACTTC.

The J gene is TRBJ1-3, the V gene TRBV2; TRBD1 is a possible D gene (6 bases). Germline CDR1 is SNHLY and CDR2 is FYNNEI. This CDR3 has 17 amino acids. CDR3: CAQQSQGTPQGGNTIYF. CDR3 nucleotides: TGTGCTCAGCAATCACAGGGTACCCCTCAGGGTGGAAACACCATATATTTT.

The CDR3 region is CASSPLGGVRDNEQFF. In DNA form, the CDR3 reads TGTGCCAGCAGCCCGCTCGGGGGAGTTCGGGACAATGAGCAGTTCTTC. The chain couples TRBV14 to TRBJ2-1; possibly TRBD2 for D (6 bases). This CDR3 contains 16 residues. V lost 4 bases to trimming and J lost 5 bases, with 18 bases between them. Germline V gives CDR1 SGHDN, CDR2 FVKESK.

V and J are TRBV6-1 and TRBJ1-2; D remains ambiguous. V gave up 4 bases and J gave up 3 bases, with 6 bases separating them. CDR3 length: 12 residues. From germline, CDR1 is MNHNS and CDR2 SASEGT. DNA for the CDR3: TGTGCCAGCAGTGCCGGAGACTATGGCTACACCTTC. Amino acid sequence: CASSAGDYGYTF.

V and J are TRBV6-5 and TRBJ2-7, with 8 bases identical to TRBD1. The CDR3 spans 14 residues. Germline lookup yields CDR1 MNHEY and CDR2 SVGAGI. J was trimmed by 3 bases and V by 6 bases; bases with no gene match: 7. Here the CDR3 reads CASRGTGTHYEQYF. CDR3 sequence (DNA): TGTGCCAGCAGGGGGACAGGCACCCACTACGAGCAGTACTTC.

The chain combines TRBV30 with TRBJ2-7; D is perhaps TRBD1 (6 bases). The germline V gene encodes CDR1 GTSNPN and CDR2 SVGIG (reference sequence). V was cut by 2 bases and J by 5 bases, with 19 bases left in between. CDR3 size: 15 residues. Written as DNA, the CDR3 is TGTGCCTGGAGTATGATAACAGGGAGAAGTCACGAGCAGTACTTC. This sequence encodes CAWSMITGRSHEQYF.

CDR3 DNA sequence: TGTGCCAGCAGCTTAGGGCTAGCGTCCTCCTACGAGCAGTACTTC. This gives the protein CASSLGLASSYEQYF. The chain has TRBV13 and TRBJ2-7, with D perhaps matching TRBD2 (6 bases). V was trimmed by 0 bases and J by 0 bases, leaving 9 bases between them. The CDR3 sequence is 15 residues long. Germline V gene lookup returns CDR1 PRHDT and CDR2 FYEKMQ (reference sequence).